The rows below give T cell receptor beta chains drawn from one sample of a study of OX40 agonist ivuxolimab in advanced cancers. The data were produced by immunoSEQ multiplex PCR, yet TCRdb's version contains in-frame clones alone and is incomplete. The table lists 14,000 to 15,000 clones, more than 65% of them singletons, with approximately 32% in the top ten. The sequences come from CD4+ or CD8+ T cells sorted from blood, collected in a trial of the OX40 agonist ivuxolimab. These receptors came from an adult with an advanced solid tumor such as melanoma, head and neck, liver or kidney cancer. CDR3s include the opening cysteine and the closing phenylalanine or tryptophan. D genes are given only for firm matches. Where a row states a size, it is once, few, many or the class of an expanded clone; other rows omit it.

d_call,j_call,clone_size,v_call,cdr3_nt,cdr3_aa
TRBD2,TRBJ2-7,-,TRBV5-6,TGTGCCAGCTTCCCGTGGTTGGCGGGAGACATTGGCGAGCAGTACTTC,CASFPWLAGDIGEQYF
-,TRBJ1-1,few,TRBV6-5,TGTGCCAGCAGTTTGGGGGACGGTTATTACACTGAAGCTTTCTTT,CASSLGDGYYTEAFF
-,TRBJ1-2,-,TRBV5-5,TGTGCCAGCAGCCTTTGGGGGGACTATGGCTACACCTTC,CASSLWGDYGYTF
-,TRBJ2-2,medium-sized,TRBV30,TGTGCCTGGAGTGAGGGCAGCACCGGGGAGCTGTTTTTT,CAWSEGSTGELFF
TRBD2,TRBJ2-5,-,TRBV28,TGTGCCAGCAGTTCCCTCGTGGGAGCGGGAGGGGTAGAGACCCAGTACTTC,CASSSLVGAGGVETQYF
-,TRBJ2-1,-,TRBV7-9,TGTGCCATCCCGTTAAAAGCGGGCTACAATGAGCAGTTCTTC,CAIPLKAGYNEQFF
-,TRBJ1-2,-,TRBV2,TGTGCCGACATGACAGTAAACTATGGCTACACCTTC,CADMTVNYGYTF
-,TRBJ2-2,medium-sized,TRBV1,TGCACCAGCGTTCAGGGACTAGTTAAAATCGGGGAGCTGTTTTTT,CTSVQGLVKIGELFF
-,TRBJ2-3,-,TRBV27,TGTGCCAGCACCGCCATCGGACACACAGATACGCAGTATTTT,CASTAIGHTDTQYF
-,TRBJ1-1,-,TRBV15,TGTGCCACCAGCAGTACAGGGAACACTGAAGCTTTCTTT,CATSSTGNTEAFF